This record covers a single TCR beta chain. V gave up 3 bases and J gave up 7 bases, with 13 bases separating them. The germline V gene has CDR1 MNHEY and CDR2 SVGAGI. This CDR3 contains 14 residues. These data originate in a study of identical twins. One entry per CDR3 protein results from TCRdb running MiXCR on the 5' RACE reads. The table has hundreds of thousands of distinct CDR3 sequences, 20% to 25% seen once. The sample also formed part of further work on T cells expressing NK-cell markers.

The chain joins TRBV6-5 to TRBJ2-1; maybe TRBD2 (6 bases). The specimen was CD4+ T cells sorted from blood. The TCR sequence derives from a woman younger than 30 in good health. The CDR3 nucleotides are TGTGCCAGCAGTTATTCGACTAGACGGAATGAGCAGTTCTTC. This codes for CASSYSTRRNEQFF.